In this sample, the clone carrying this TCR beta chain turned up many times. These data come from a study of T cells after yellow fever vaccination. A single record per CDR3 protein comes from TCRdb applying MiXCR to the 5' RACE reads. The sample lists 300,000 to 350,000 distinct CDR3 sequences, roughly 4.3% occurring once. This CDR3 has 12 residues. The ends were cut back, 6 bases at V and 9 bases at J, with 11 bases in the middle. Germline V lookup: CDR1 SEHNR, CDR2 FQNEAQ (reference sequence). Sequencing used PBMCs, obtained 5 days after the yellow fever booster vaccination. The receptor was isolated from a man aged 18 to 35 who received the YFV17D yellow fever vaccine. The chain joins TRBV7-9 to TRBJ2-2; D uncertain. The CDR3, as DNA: TGTGCCAGCAGACCGCTCGACCGGGAGCTGTTTTTT. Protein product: CASRPLDRELFF.